These 32 T cell receptor beta chains were sequenced from one sample in a study of T-cell memory formation after mild COVID-19. MiXCR, run by TCRdb on the 5' RACE reads, gives a single entry per CDR3 protein. The table has about 600,000 distinct CDR3 sequences, about a fifth seen once. The sample consisted of PBMCs or a T cell subset sorted from them (not recorded which). All receptors derive from an adult woman who had mild COVID-19 (a few samples of this study predate the infection). Cell type and time point are not known.

This clonotype appeared a few times. The chain couples TRBV12-3 or TRBV12-4 to TRBJ1-1; 12 bases are a match to TRBD1. This CDR3 spans 17 amino acids. J gave up 8 bases and V 4 bases, and 14 bases lay outside the gene matches. CDR3 loop: CASSSRPGGTGGPEAFF. Written as DNA, the CDR3 is TGTGCCAGCAGTTCGAGGCCGGGTGGGACAGGGGGCCCCGAAGCTTTCTTT.

V usage is TRBV7-2 and J usage is TRBJ2-1; 9 nucleotides line up with TRBD2. The germline CDR1 and CDR2 sequences are SGHTA and FQGNSA. The CDR3 runs to 17 residues. V trimming: 1 base; J trimming: 1 base; junction bases outside the gene matches: 5. The CDR3 DNA follows: TGTGCCAGCAGCTTAGTAGGGACTAGCTATTCCTACAATGAGCAGTTCTTC. As protein: CASSLVGTSYSYNEQFF.

This clonotype occurred a few times. The V gene is TRBV7-6, the J gene TRBJ2-3; TRBD2 matches 10 bases. CDR3 length: 16 residues. Per the germline V gene, CDR1 is SGHVS and CDR2 is FNYEAQ. V shed 5 bases, J shed 6 bases, and the junction held 11 bases outside the gene matches. The DNA of the CDR3 is TGTGCCAGCAGCCCTGACCTAGCGGGGGCGGGGGATACGCAGTATTTT. As protein: CASSPDLAGAGDTQYF.

The chain recombines TRBV21-1 with TRBJ2-3; the table names TRBD1, a call not compared with the DNA. TRBV21-1 is designated a pseudogene. The CDR3 consists of 17 residues. The CDR3 here is CASSISPSGEGTDTQYF. CDR3 sequence (DNA): TGTGCCAGCAGCATTTCGCCATCGGGGGAAGGCACAGATACGCAGTATTTT.

This chain uses TRBV6-5 with TRBJ2-7; possible D gene TRBD1, 5 bases. The CDR3 covers 14 residues. The V end was cut by 5 bases, the J end by 4 bases, with 15 bases between. CDR1 is MNHEY, CDR2 SVGAGI, per germline. The CDR3 DNA follows: TGTGCCAGCAGTCGTGACACTGGGGCTTACGAGCAGTACTTC. Its protein is CASSRDTGAYEQYF.

The CDR3 region is CASSSPRGVYEQYF. CDR3 DNA sequence: TGTGCCAGCAGTTCACCAAGAGGGGTCTACGAGCAGTACTTC. J is TRBJ2-7 and V is TRBV25-1, with D perhaps being TRBD1 or TRBD2 (5 bases each). Trimming took 5 bases from V and 3 from J, leaving 14 bases between them. CDR1 MGHDK and CDR2 SYGVNS come from the germline V gene. This CDR3 is built from 14 residues.

The CDR3 coding sequence is TGCGCCAGCAGCTTTGGAAGTAACAGGAACACTGAAGCTTTCTTT. Protein sequence: CASSFGSNRNTEAFF. The gene calls are TRBV5-1 and TRBJ1-1, with unresolved D. Trimming stripped 2 bases from V and 1 base from J, with 12 bases between. Germline V gene lookup returns CDR1 SGHRS and CDR2 YFSETQ. The CDR3 is 15 residues long.

This clonotype was counted between two and nine times. This chain's CDR3 is CSASPTGTLGEKLFF. In nucleotides, the CDR3 is TGCAGTGCATCCCCAACGGGGACCCTCGGTGAAAAACTGTTTTTT. The chain recombines TRBV20-1 with TRBJ1-4; tentative D call: TRBD1 (5 bases). CDR1 is DFQATT and CDR2 is SNEGSKA in the germline V gene (reference sequence). Trimming cost V 6 bases and J 7 bases, with 21 bases left between them. This CDR3 spans 15 amino acids.

The table lists this clonotype with a few counts. J is TRBJ2-1 and V is TRBV7-8; D is unclear. Germline V CDR1 and CDR2: SGHVS, FQNEAQ. The CDR3 loop spans 14 amino acids. V was trimmed by 0 bases and J by 5 bases, leaving 8 bases between them. In nucleotides, the CDR3 is TGTGCCAGCAGCTTAGCAGGTCGGGACAATGAGCAGTTCTTC. This gives the protein CASSLAGRDNEQFF. Full variable domain (missing parts from reference TRBV7-8 and TRBJ2-1): GAGVSQSPRYKVAKRGQDVALRCDPISGHVSLFWYQQALGQGPEFLTYFQNEAQLDKSGLPSDRFFAERPEGSVSTLKIQRTQQEDSAVYLCASSLAGRDNEQFFGPGTRLTVL.

This clonotype came up a few times. This chain joins TRBV7-2 and TRBJ1-2; D may be TRBD1 (5 bases). In germline, CDR1 is SGHTA, CDR2 FQGNSA. CDR3 length: 14 residues. Trimming removed 1 base at V and 2 bases at J, with 8 bases between. The CDR3 loop is CASSLGGDNYGYTF. CDR3 bases: TGTGCCAGCAGCTTAGGTGGGGACAACTATGGCTACACCTTC.

In its sample, this clonotype was seen a few times. J is TRBJ2-2 and V is TRBV3-1; D gene ambiguous. Germline loops: CDR1 LGHDT, CDR2 YNNKEL (reference sequence). The CDR3 has 14 residues. The V end was cut by 1 base, the J end by 6 bases, with 9 bases between. The CDR3 is CASSQARVPGELFF. In DNA, the CDR3 is TGTGCCAGCAGCCAAGCAAGGGTCCCCGGGGAGCTGTTTTTT.

This clonotype was seen many times. The chain is built from TRBV4-2 and TRBJ2-5, with D possibly being TRBD2 (6 bases). The CDR3 has 15 residues. V lost 0 bases to trimming and J lost 4 bases, with 12 bases between them. CDR1 and CDR2 from the germline V gene are LGHNA and YNFKEQ. CDR3 nucleotides: TGTGCCAGCAGCCAAGATCAGCTAGCGACAGAGACCCAGTACTTC. Residues: CASSQDQLATETQYF.

This chain links TRBV27 with TRBJ1-4, with TRBD1 matching 8 bases. Germline CDR1 is MNHEY and CDR2 is SMNVEV (reference sequence). The CDR3 extends over 13 amino acids. Unmatched junction bases numbered 4, after V lost 6 bases and J lost 7 bases. CDR3 sequence (DNA): TGTGCCAGCAGCAGGGGGCTAGTTGAAAAACTGTTTTTT. It specifies CASSRGLVEKLFF.

This chain links TRBV7-6 with TRBJ2-1; 10 bases are a match to TRBD2. Germline V gene sequence: CDR1 SGHVS, CDR2 FNYEAQ. The CDR3 is made up of 16 amino acids. With 0 bases clipped from V and 8 bases from J, the junction kept 7 bases outside the gene matches. CDR3 DNA sequence: TGTGCCAGCAGCTTAGCGGCTAGCGGGAGTAGGGATGAGCAGTTCTTC. Translated, it gives CASSLAASGSRDEQFF.

The chain is built from TRBV5-1 and TRBJ1-1; D is unresolved. Trimming shortened V by 1 base and J by 3 bases, and 13 bases separated the two germline ends. The CDR3 contains 15 residues. Germline V CDR1 and CDR2: SGHRS, YFSETQ. Here the CDR3 reads CASSLLAAPDTEAFF. The DNA for the CDR3 is TGCGCCAGCAGCTTGTTGGCGGCGCCAGACACTGAAGCTTTCTTT.

This clonotype was seen more than once but under ten times. The rearrangement uses TRBV5-1 and TRBJ1-6; weak D call: TRBD1 (6 bases). This CDR3 has 15 amino acids. Trimming shortened V by 0 bases and J by 7 bases, and 11 bases separated the two germline ends. The germline V gene encodes CDR1 SGHRS and CDR2 YFSETQ. The CDR3 protein is CASSLGQATNSPLHF. The CDR3 DNA is TGCGCCAGCAGCTTGGGACAGGCGACCAATTCACCCCTCCACTTT.

The chain recombines TRBV24-1 with TRBJ2-1, with D perhaps being TRBD1 or TRBD2 (5 bases each). Germline-derived CDR1 and CDR2 are KGHDR and SFDVKD. There are 14 residues in the CDR3. V lost 7 bases and J 6 bases, leaving 15 bases between the germline ends. CDR3 loop: CATSEGRLFNEQFF. Here the CDR3 DNA reads TGTGCCACCAGCGAGGGGCGACTATTCAATGAGCAGTTCTTC.

This clonotype was seen a few times. This CDR3 is CASSLAQEQYF. DNA of the CDR3: TGTGCCAGCAGTTTAGCGCAAGAGCAGTACTTC. The chain couples TRBV12-3 or TRBV12-4 to TRBJ2-7, with D uncertain. With 0 bases removed from V and 7 bases from J, the gap between germline ends came to 4 bases. This CDR3 is 11 amino acids long.

As regards this clonotype: One junction end does not reproduce the germline sequence, and a read error may be involved. The rearrangement uses TRBV7-3 and TRBJ2-3; possible D gene TRBD1, 6 bases. The CDR3 is 15 residues long. Germline CDR1 SGHTA, CDR2 FQGTGA. Here the CDR3 DNA reads TGTGCCAGCAGCTTATTGACAGGCTCTCGTGATACGAAGTATTTT. It is translated as CASSLLTGSRDTKYF.

This chain joins TRBV12-3 or TRBV12-4 and TRBJ2-3, with 9 nucleotides matching TRBD2. This CDR3 is built from 15 residues. After removal of 6 bases from V and 6 bases from J, the junction contained 10 bases not matched to a gene. CDR3 bases: TGTGCCAGCAGCGTCAGCGGGGGGACCGGGGATACGCAGTATTTT. This translates into CASSVSGGTGDTQYF.

The chain recombines TRBV2 with TRBJ2-6; 8 positions agree with TRBD1. The CDR3 has 18 amino acids. Germline CDR1 and CDR2: SNHLY and FYNNEI. The ends lost 6 bases at V and 0 bases at J; junction bases unmatched: 10. This CDR3 reads CASSKLGTGLSGANVLTF. The CDR3, as DNA: TGTGCCAGCAGCAAGCTCGGGACAGGTCTCTCTGGGGCCAACGTCCTGACTTTC.

The chain carries TRBV30 and TRBJ1-4, with D unclear. With 4 bases removed from V and 0 bases from J, the gap between germline ends came to 12 bases. In germline, CDR1 is GTSNPN, CDR2 SVGIG (reference sequence). The CDR3 totals 15 residues. CDR3 amino acids: CAWKRIVTTNEKLFF. The CDR3 nucleotides are TGTGCCTGGAAAAGGATAGTTACAACTAATGAAAAACTGTTTTTT.

The chain has TRBV6-5 and TRBJ2-7; the match to TRBD2 covers 8 bases. J gave up 3 bases and V 6 bases, and 10 bases lay outside the gene matches. The CDR3 has 15 residues. Germline V gene sequence: CDR1 MNHEY, CDR2 SVGAGI. The CDR3 bases are TGTGCCAGCAGCCGCACAACTAGCGGCCTCTACGAGCAGTACTTC. Its protein is CASSRTTSGLYEQYF.

V is TRBV5-1 and J is TRBJ2-1, with a tentative D call TRBD2 (5 bases). CDR3 length: 11 residues. CDR1 and CDR2 from the germline V gene are SGHRS and YFSETQ. The ends were cut back, 3 bases at V and 13 bases at J, with 11 bases in the middle. The CDR3 DNA reads as TGCGCCAGCAGCTCCGGGATTGTCCAGTTCTTC. Its translation is CASSSGIVQFF.

The chain joins TRBV7-9 to TRBJ1-6, with D unclear. V shed 0 bases and J shed 0 bases, with 3 bases lying between them. Germline CDR1 is SEHNR and CDR2 is FQNEAQ (reference sequence). The CDR3 has 15 amino acids. DNA for the CDR3: TGTGCCAGCAGCTTAGCGAGCTCCTATAATTCACCCCTCCACTTT. Translation gives CASSLASSYNSPLHF.

This clonotype has only a few counts. The chain links TRBV4-2 to TRBJ2-3; maybe TRBD2 (7 bases). The CDR3 runs to 17 residues. The germline V and J ends were trimmed by 2 bases and 0 bases, with 15 bases remaining between them. The V gene's germline CDR1 is LGHNA and CDR2 YNFKEQ. The CDR3 bases are TGTGCCAGCAGCCAACGGCAAGGCGGGGGCAGCACAGATACGCAGTATTTT. As protein: CASSQRQGGGSTDTQYF.

The chain joins TRBV3-2 to TRBJ2-6; the table's D gene call, TRBD2, was not cross checked with the DNA. TRBV3-2 is deemed a pseudogene. The length of the CDR3 is 22 residues. DNA for the CDR3: TGTGCCAGCAGCCAAGATACGAGGGTCGTGCGGCGGGAGGACGCCGGGGCCAACGTCCTGACTTTC. It translates to CASSQDTRVVRREDAGANVLTF.

Only a few counts were recorded for this clonotype. The chain links TRBV5-1 to TRBJ2-7; 9 bases align to TRBD1. Germline CDR1 is SGHRS and CDR2 is YFSETQ. Trimming cost V 4 bases and J 5 bases; bases outside gene matches: 10. The CDR3 covers 15 residues. The CDR3 loop reads CASSPRTGEVDEQYF. In nucleotides, the CDR3 is TGCGCCAGCAGCCCGAGGACAGGGGAGGTTGACGAGCAGTACTTC.

This clonotype was detected a few times. The gene calls are TRBV20-1 and TRBJ2-7; either TRBD1 or TRBD2 may supply D (6 bases each). Germline loops: CDR1 DFQATT, CDR2 SNEGSKA (reference sequence). This CDR3 comprises 13 residues. V shed 6 bases and J shed 2 bases, with 14 bases lying between them. The CDR3 region is CSATGATTYEQYF. CDR3 bases: TGCAGTGCCACGGGGGCCACTACCTACGAGCAGTACTTC.

This clonotype appeared a single time. The chain employs TRBV7-2 and TRBJ2-1; TRBD2 matches 12 bases. V was clipped by 5 bases and J by 4 bases; unmatched bases: 12. The CDR3 totals 18 residues. Germline V CDR1 and CDR2: SGHTA, FQGNSA. This CDR3 reads CASSLDRGGTSGYNEQFF. The CDR3 DNA sequence: TGTGCCAGCAGCCTGGACAGGGGCGGGACTAGCGGGTACAATGAGCAGTTCTTC.

V usage is TRBV3-1 and J usage is TRBJ1-1; a possible D gene is TRBD1 (5 bases). This CDR3 comprises 13 residues. With 4 bases removed from V and 5 bases from J, the gap between germline ends came to 11 bases. Germline values: CDR1 LGHDT, CDR2 YNNKEL (reference sequence). The CDR3 DNA reads TGTGCCAGCAGCCTTCAGGGTGTGACTGAAGCTTTCTTT. Translation: CASSLQGVTEAFF.

The gene calls are TRBV9 and TRBJ2-5, with 9 positions matching TRBD2. CDR3 length equals 16 residues. Trimming took 1 base from V and 5 from J; bases not matched to a gene: 9. Germline CDR1 reads SGDLS; CDR2 reads YYNGEE. The CDR3 DNA reads as TGTGCCAGCAGCGTACGAGCGGGGGGACGCCACGAGACCCAGTACTTC. It translates to CASSVRAGGRHETQYF.